This T cell receptor beta chain is drawn from a study of blood T cell repertoires in COVID-19. The wider study: The United States, Italy and Spain were the sources of the acute and convalescent COVID-19 samples.

Note on this clone: The same CDR3 arises from other DNA sequences in this sample as well.

This table comes from immunoSEQ multiplex PCR, and its TCRdb copy is limited to in-frame clones, with some not included. The sample contains 300,000 or so clones, approximately 91% of which appear only once. Seattle cases were enrolled at active infection and followed longitudinally. The CDR3 consists of 13 residues. Germline values: CDR1 GTSNPN, CDR2 SVGIG (reference sequence). V lost 4 bases to trimming and J lost 3 bases; unmatched junction nucleotides: 2. This receptor was identified in a woman in her 30s with COVID-19, enrolled during active disease. V usage is TRBV30 and J usage is TRBJ1-3; TRBD1 matches at 8 bases. The sequenced sample was peripheral blood. The CDR3 region has the DNA TGTGCCTGGACAGGGGGCAGTGGAAACACCATATATTTT. As protein: CAWTGGSGNTIYF.